This TCR beta chain is from a study of blood T cell repertoires in COVID-19. Across the whole study: Whether acute or convalescent, the COVID-19 samples came from the United States, Italy and Spain. Nucleic acid was either cDNA or gDNA, and it came from T cells, B-cell-depleted T cells, or PBMCs.

Cohorts were assigned according to the clinical history that participants reported. The CDR3 covers 15 residues. With V trimmed by 4 bases and J by 3 bases, 4 bases remained unmatched. From germline, CDR1 is KGHDR and CDR2 SFDVKD. The method was immunoSEQ multiplex PCR; TCRdb's version includes in-frame clones alone and lacks a portion of them. The sample lists almost 500,000 clones, 70% to 90% occurring once. This clonotype originated in a woman between 55 and 75 years old who had recovered from COVID-19. J is TRBJ1-4 and V is TRBV24-1; 7 bases map to TRBD1. The sequencing input was PBMCs or T cells enriched from blood (not recorded which). DNA for the CDR3: TGTGCCACCAGTGACCCGACAGGGCCTAATGAAAAACTGTTTTTT. Amino acids: CATSDPTGPNEKLFF.